A single sample is the source of the 6 T cell receptor beta chains below, sequenced in a study of cytotoxic CD8 clonotypes in ibrutinib-treated CLL. The data were produced by immunoSEQ multiplex PCR, yet TCRdb's version contains in-frame clones alone and is incomplete. The sample carries approximately 74,000 clones, 80% recorded once. The sequences come from PBMCs, collected at disease progression, from a patient treated with ibrutinib. These receptors were collected from a human donor with chronic lymphocytic leukemia.

This sequence joins TRBV19 and TRBJ2-5; unclear D gene. V lost 5 bases and J lost 5, with 12 bases in between. Germline V lookup: CDR1 LNHDA, CDR2 SQIVND (reference sequence). The CDR3 consists of 13 residues. CDR3 in amino acids: CASSGRLRETQYF. The CDR3 coding sequence is TGTGCCAGTAGTGGTCGGCTACGGGAGACCCAGTACTTC.

The chain employs TRBV15 and TRBJ2-2; D remains ambiguous. V lost 1 base and J lost 11, with 11 bases in between. Germline CDR1 and CDR2: LNHNV and YYDKDF (reference sequence). This CDR3 is 13 amino acids long. CDR3 amino acids: CATSRASPGELFF. The CDR3 coding sequence is TGTGCCACCAGCAGAGCATCACCGGGTGAGCTGTTTTTT.

The gene calls are TRBV27 and TRBJ2-7; TRBD2 agrees at 13 bases. Germline V CDR1 and CDR2: MNHEY, SMNVEV (reference sequence). Trimming at V came to 6 bases and at J to 7 bases, leaving 6 bases not matched to a gene. CDR3 length equals 14 residues. The CDR3 DNA reads TGTGCCAGCAGAACGGGACTAGCGGGGTATGAGCAGTACTTC. Its protein is CASRTGLAGYEQYF.

This clone was counted once. The chain uses TRBV5-1 and TRBJ2-1; 8 bases match TRBD2. The CDR3 is 16 residues long. Germline CDR1 reads SGHRS; CDR2 reads YFSETQ. The trim removed 9 bases at V and 1 base at J, leaving 12 bases unmatched. CDR3 sequence: CANPPGGLGSYNEQFF. CDR3 in DNA: TGCGCCAACCCCCCTGGGGGACTAGGATCCTACAATGAGCAGTTCTTC. The full variable domain, its missing parts supplied by reference TRBV5-1 and TRBJ2-1, is KAGVTQTPRYLIKTRGQQVTLSCSPISGHRSVSWYQQTPGQGLQFLFEYFSETQRNKGNFPGRFSGRQFSNSRSEMNVSTLELGDSALYLCANPPGGLGSYNEQFFGPGTRLTVL.

The rearrangement links TRBV19 to TRBJ1-1; D remains unclear. The V gene lost 3 bases and the J gene lost 1 base, with 6 bases spanning the gap. The CDR3 has 13 residues. The germline V gene has CDR1 LNHDA and CDR2 SQIVND (reference sequence). The CDR3 spells CASSITRNTEAFF. CDR3 nucleotide sequence: TGTGCCAGTAGTATTACAAGGAACACTGAAGCTTTCTTT.

Ten or more counts support this clone. The rearrangement uses TRBV13 and TRBJ1-6, with D unclear. V lost 3 bases to trimming and J lost 6 bases, with 3 bases between them. CDR1 is PRHDT and CDR2 is FYEKMQ in the germline V gene (reference sequence). The CDR3 consists of 12 residues. The chain's CDR3 is CASSFPNSPLHF. CDR3 nucleotides: TGTGCCAGCAGCTTTCCTAATTCACCCCTCCACTTT.